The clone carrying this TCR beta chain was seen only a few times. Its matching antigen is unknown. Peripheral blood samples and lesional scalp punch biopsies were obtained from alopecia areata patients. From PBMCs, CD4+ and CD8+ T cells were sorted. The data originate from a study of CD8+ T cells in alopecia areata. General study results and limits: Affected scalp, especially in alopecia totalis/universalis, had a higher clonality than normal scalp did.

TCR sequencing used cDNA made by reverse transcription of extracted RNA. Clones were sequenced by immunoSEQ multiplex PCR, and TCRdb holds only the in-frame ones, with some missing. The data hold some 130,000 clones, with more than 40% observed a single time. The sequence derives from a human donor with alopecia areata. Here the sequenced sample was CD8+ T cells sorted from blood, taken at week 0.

CDR3 DNA sequence: TGTGCCAGCAGCTTAGACGGGAACGAGCAGTACTTC. Amino acid sequence: CASSLDGNEQYF. V and J are TRBV11-2 and TRBJ2-7, with D tentatively TRBD2 (5 bases). Trimming pared 0 bases from V and 5 bases from J, leaving 5 bases between. The germline V gene encodes CDR1 SGHAT and CDR2 FQNNGV. This CDR3 is built from 12 residues. The complete variable domain, with remaining parts taken from reference TRBV11-2 and TRBJ2-7, reads EAGVAQSPRYKIIEKRQSVAFWCNPISGHATLYWYQQILGQGPKLLIQFQNNGVVDDSQLPKDRFSAERLKGVDSTLKIQPAKLEDSAVYLCASSLDGNEQYFGPGTRLTVT.